One sample yielded the 20 T cell receptor beta chains listed below, sequenced in a study of T cell responses to AZD1222 COVID-19 vaccine. Sequenced by immunoSEQ multiplex PCR; TCRdb stores in-frame clones only, minus some. The sample consists of about 110,000 clones, 85% to 95% of them appearing once. The sample in question was peripheral blood, obtained 28 days after the second AZD1222 dose. These receptor sequences come from an adult who received the AZD1222 COVID-19 vaccine.

The V gene is TRBV18, the J gene TRBJ1-5; 7 bases line up with TRBD1. The junction had 13 bases not matched to a gene; V was cut back by 6 bases and J by 14 bases. Germline CDR1 KGHSH, CDR2 LQKENI. The CDR3 extends over 13 amino acids. The CDR3 coding sequence is TGTGCCAGCTCGCCGGTCGACAGGGTGGAAAAGCATTTT. Amino acid sequence: CASSPVDRVEKHF.

This chain links TRBV2 with TRBJ1-4, with 12 nucleotides matching TRBD1. The CDR3 length is 14 residues. Germline V CDR1 and CDR2: SNHLY, FYNNEI. J lost 14 bases, V lost 6 bases, and 10 bases had no gene match. Written as DNA, the CDR3 is TGTGCCAGCAGAGTCGGGACAGGGGGCGCAGGGCTGTTTTTT. Translating gives CASRVGTGGAGLFF.

The chain uses TRBV24-1 and TRBJ2-2; the D gene is possibly TRBD2 (6 bases). The V and J ends lost 4 bases and 1 base respectively, with 9 bases between them. This CDR3 region has 15 residues. The germline V gene has CDR1 KGHDR and CDR2 SFDVKD. CDR3 in DNA: TGTGCCACCAGTGAGAGCGGGTGGAACACCGGGGAGCTGTTTTTT. It codes for CATSESGWNTGELFF.

This chain connects TRBV13 to TRBJ1-1; D is undetermined. V lost 5 bases and J lost 5, with 21 bases in between. CDR3 length equals 16 residues. CDR1 and CDR2 (germline): PRHDT, FYEKMQ (reference sequence). The CDR3 region has the DNA TGTGCCAGCAGCCCCAATAGTGAGTGGGGAGGAACTGAAGCTTTCTTT. Translated: CASSPNSEWGGTEAFF.

V gene TRBV12-3 or TRBV12-4 combines with J gene TRBJ1-1; D not certain. The CDR3 extends over 13 amino acids. V lost 6 bases to trimming and J lost 0 bases, with 8 bases between them. CDR3 protein: CASRGTVNTEAFF. CDR3 bases: TGTGCCAGCAGGGGTACAGTGAACACTGAAGCTTTCTTT.

This chain connects TRBV28 to TRBJ2-7, with D maybe TRBD1 (6 bases). Trimming shortened V by 2 bases and J by 7 bases, and 15 bases separated the two germline ends. CDR1 MDHEN and CDR2 SYDVKM come from the germline V gene. The CDR3 runs to 14 residues. CDR3 nucleotide sequence: TGTGCCAGCAGTTTACTACAGGGATGGTTGGAGCAGTACTTC. It codes for CASSLLQGWLEQYF.

The gene calls are TRBV29-1 and TRBJ1-1; D remains ambiguous. CDR3 length: 12 amino acids. Germline V gives CDR1 SQVTM, CDR2 ANQGSEA. V shed 5 bases and J shed 0 bases, with 7 bases lying between them. CDR3 sequence (DNA): TGCAGCGTTCGTGCCATGAACACTGAAGCTTTCTTT. It encodes CSVRAMNTEAFF.

The chain has TRBV6-1 and TRBJ2-6; TRBD1 might be the D (6 bases). CDR3 length equals 18 residues. Trimming cost V 0 bases and J 2 bases, with 14 bases left between them. CDR1 is MNHNS and CDR2 is SASEGT in the germline V gene. CDR3 bases: TGTGCCAGCAGTGAAGCGGCCAGGGGTGTTACTGGGGCCAACGTCCTGACTTTC. Protein: CASSEAARGVTGANVLTF.

This chain joins TRBV27 and TRBJ1-6, with D tentatively TRBD1 (6 bases). CDR3 size: 17 residues. The germline gives CDR1 MNHEY, CDR2 SMNVEV (reference sequence). V lost 3 bases, J lost 14 bases, and 26 bases lay in between. DNA for the CDR3: TGTGCCAGCAGTTTCAGCCCGAACAGGGCAGCCAGTTTGGCCCTCCACTTT. Its translation is CASSFSPNRAASLALHF.

The rearrangement joins TRBV6-6 to TRBJ1-2, with a weak D call TRBD1 (5 bases). CDR1 MNHNY and CDR2 SVGAGI come from the germline V gene (reference sequence). The CDR3 runs to 11 residues. With 8 bases removed from V and 8 bases from J, the gap between germline ends came to 12 bases. CDR3 loop: CASSPGLGYTF. Here the CDR3 DNA reads TGTGCCAGCTCCCCAGGGCTCGGCTACACCTTC.

This rearrangement joins TRBV10-3 to TRBJ1-2; 8 nucleotides match TRBD1. CDR1 and CDR2 from the germline V gene are ENHRY and SYGVKD. The length of the CDR3 is 11 residues. Losses at the gene ends were 9 bases for V and 9 bases for J; bases not matched to a gene: 6. CDR3 in amino acids: CAIQTGGSYTF. The CDR3 region has the DNA TGTGCCATACAAACAGGGGGAAGCTACACCTTC.

The rearrangement links TRBV5-5 to TRBJ2-2; unclear D gene. V was cut by 4 bases and J by 1 base, with 8 bases left in between. The V gene's germline CDR1 is SGHKS and CDR2 YYEKEE (reference sequence). This CDR3 contains 14 residues. In DNA form, the CDR3 reads TGTGCCAGCAGCCACGGACGGAACACCGGGGAGCTGTTTTTT. It yields the protein CASSHGRNTGELFF.

The chain couples TRBV20-1 to TRBJ2-1; D is ambiguous. In germline, CDR1 is DFQATT, CDR2 SNEGSKA (reference sequence). Trimming shortened V by 2 bases and J by 10 bases, and 9 bases separated the two germline ends. The CDR3 spans 11 residues. CDR3 DNA: TGCAGTGCTAGAAGCCCGGAGGAGCAGTTCTTC. Amino acid sequence: CSARSPEEQFF.

The rearrangement uses TRBV6-2 or TRBV6-3 and TRBJ2-1; 8 bases line up with TRBD2. CDR3 length equals 15 residues. CDR1 is MNHEY and CDR2 is SVGEGT in the germline V gene. V shed 5 bases, J shed 3 bases, and the junction held 6 bases outside the gene matches. The DNA for the CDR3 is TGTGCCAGCAGTAAGGTAGCGGGGATCTACAATGAGCAGTTCTTC. As protein: CASSKVAGIYNEQFF.

This rearrangement joins TRBV2 to TRBJ1-3; D call uncertain. There are 16 residues in the CDR3. CDR1 and CDR2 (germline): SNHLY, FYNNEI. Trimming left V 2 bases short and J 0 bases short, with 11 bases between. CDR3 DNA sequence: TGTGCCAGCAGTGAATCGGTTCTAGACTCTGGAAACACCATATATTTT. Residues: CASSESVLDSGNTIYF.

The chain has TRBV28 and TRBJ2-7; TRBD1 aligns across 9 bases. Per germline, CDR1 MDHEN and CDR2 SYDVKM. V shed 6 bases, J shed 5 bases, and the junction held 11 bases outside the gene matches. The CDR3 is 15 amino acids. The DNA for the CDR3 is TGTGCCAGCAGCTCTACCGGGACAGGGCTCAACGAGCAGTACTTC. As protein: CASSSTGTGLNEQYF.

The rearrangement uses TRBV9 and TRBJ2-7, with D uncertain. The germline CDR1 and CDR2 sequences are SGDLS and YYNGEE. The length of the CDR3 is 16 residues. V lost 0 bases and J lost 3, with 16 bases in between. The CDR3 DNA follows: TGTGCCAGCAGCGTAGAGGACGGAATCCCTTACTACGAGCAGTACTTC. Translating it yields CASSVEDGIPYYEQYF.

The chain uses TRBV3-1 (or the pseudogene TRBV3-2) and TRBJ1-3; D ambiguous. The CDR3 is 14 residues long. Trimming left V 6 bases short and J 0 bases short, with 9 bases between. Germline CDR1 reads LGHDT; CDR2 reads YNNKEL (reference sequence). CDR3 DNA: TGTGCCAGCAGTCCACTGATCTCTGGAAACACCATATATTTT. This encodes CASSPLISGNTIYF.

The chain recombines TRBV19 with TRBJ1-5; maybe TRBD1 (6 bases). V was shortened by 3 bases and J by 6 bases, with 24 bases between the two germline ends. The CDR3 is 18 amino acids. Germline V gene data show CDR1 as LNHDA and CDR2 as SQIVND (reference sequence). The CDR3 reads CASSMRSGAGVSIQPQHF. DNA of the CDR3: TGTGCCAGTAGTATGCGGAGTGGTGCAGGGGTTTCGATTCAGCCCCAGCATTTT.

The chain recombines TRBV5-1 with TRBJ1-4; no firm D call. Germline loops: CDR1 SGHRS, CDR2 YFSETQ. This CDR3 is 13 amino acids long. Trimming pared 2 bases from V and 8 bases from J, leaving 10 bases between. The CDR3 region is CASSFRRAEKLFF. The DNA for the CDR3 is TGCGCCAGCAGCTTCCGTCGGGCGGAAAAACTGTTTTTT.